This entry concerns a single T cell receptor beta chain. Germline CDR1 reads MDHEN; CDR2 reads SYDVKM. CDR3 size: 13 residues. The J segment lost 10 bases and the V segment lost 5 bases, leaving 8 bases of the junction unmatched. Per the study methods: Estimation of nucleated cell counts was performed using reference gene primer amplification. Produced via immunoSEQ multiplex PCR; TCRdb's table is partial and in-frame only. D and trimming were read from the DNA, whereas the V and J calls and clone size are those reported in that table. The sample has roughly 500,000 clones, over 75% seen once. The sample originates from a study of blood T cell repertoires in COVID-19. Study summary: The United States, Italy and Spain were the sources of the acute and convalescent COVID-19 samples. T cells, B-cell-depleted T cells, or PBMCs provided the cDNA or gDNA that served as material.

The TCR comes from a human donor in a cohort sampled during active COVID-19. The rearrangement joins TRBV28 to TRBJ1-1; TRBD1 matches at 9 bases. Sequencing input: peripheral blood. The CDR3 DNA follows: TGTGCCAGCAGTCCCCCCGGGACAGGGCGAGCTTTCTTT. Protein: CASSPPGTGRAFF.